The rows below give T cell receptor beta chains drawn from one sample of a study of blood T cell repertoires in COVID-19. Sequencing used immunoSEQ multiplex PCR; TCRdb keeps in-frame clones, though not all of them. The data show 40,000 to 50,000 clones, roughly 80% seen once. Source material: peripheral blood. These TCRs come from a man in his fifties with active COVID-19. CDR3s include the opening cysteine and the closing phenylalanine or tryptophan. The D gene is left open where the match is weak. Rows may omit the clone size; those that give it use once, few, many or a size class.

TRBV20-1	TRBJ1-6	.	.	CSASLDNSPLHF	TGCAGTGCTAGTTTAGATAATTCACCCCTCCACTTT
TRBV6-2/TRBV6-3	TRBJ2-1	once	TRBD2	CASSYSRAPTSGSSYNEQFF	TGTGCCAGCAGTTACTCGCGGGCCCCTACTAGCGGAAGCTCCTACAATGAGCAGTTCTTC
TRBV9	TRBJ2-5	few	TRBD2	CASSAGTSGPGEETQYF	TGTGCCAGCAGCGCCGGGACTAGCGGTCCGGGGGAAGAGACCCAGTACTTC
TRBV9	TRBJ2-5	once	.	CASSPGGGGEETQYF	TGTGCCAGCAGCCCGGGGGGAGGGGGTGAGGAGACCCAGTACTTC
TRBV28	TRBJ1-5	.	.	CASSTDSYSNQPQHF	TGTGCCAGCAGTACGGACAGCTATAGCAATCAGCCCCAGCATTTT
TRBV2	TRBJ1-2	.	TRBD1	CASSEEGQGNGYTF	TGTGCCAGCAGTGAAGAGGGACAGGGAAATGGCTACACCTTC
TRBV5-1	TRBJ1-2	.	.	CASSFDGKYGYTF	TGCGCCAGCAGCTTCGACGGGAAGTATGGCTACACCTTC
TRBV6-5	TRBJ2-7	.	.	CASSSGATTYEQYF	TGTGCCAGCAGCTCAGGGGCTACTACCTACGAGCAGTACTTC
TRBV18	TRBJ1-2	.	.	CASSSTQTVPYGYTF	TGTGCCAGCTCAAGCACCCAAACGGTCCCCTACGGCTACACCTTC
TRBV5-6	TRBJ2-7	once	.	CASSPRPRGEQYF	TGTGCCAGCAGCCCGAGACCCCGAGGCGAGCAGTACTTC
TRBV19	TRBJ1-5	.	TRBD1	CASSIEQGKVPQHF	TGTGCCAGTAGTATTGAACAGGGGAAGGTACCCCAGCATTTT
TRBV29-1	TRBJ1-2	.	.	CSVRLRPGNYGYTF	TGCAGCGTTCGATTACGTCCTGGCAACTATGGCTACACCTTC
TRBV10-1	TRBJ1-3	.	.	CASSEVAVDSGNTIYF	TGCGCCAGCAGTGAGGTCGCGGTAGACTCTGGAAACACCATATATTTT
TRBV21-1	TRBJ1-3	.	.	CASSGKTGTNRNTIYF	TGTGCCAGCAGCGGAAAGACCGGGACAAATAGAAACACCATATATTTT
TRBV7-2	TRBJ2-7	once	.	CASSRRPGNEQYF	TGTGCCAGCAGCCGTCGTCCGGGGAACGAGCAGTACTTC
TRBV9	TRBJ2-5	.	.	CASSAGLIQETQYF	TGTGCCAGCAGCGCGGGACTCATCCAAGAGACCCAGTACTTC
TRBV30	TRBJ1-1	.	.	CAWRSGQGRTFF	TGTGCCTGGAGGTCCGGGCAGGGTCGAACTTTCTTT
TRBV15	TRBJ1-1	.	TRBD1	CATSRLRQGWTEAFF	TGTGCCACCAGCAGACTAAGACAGGGGTGGACTGAAGCTTTCTTT